This T cell receptor (beta chain) was sequenced during a study of T cells after yellow fever vaccination. This clonotype was seen a few times. The CDR3 has 13 residues. Germline V gene lookup returns CDR1 SGDLS and CDR2 YYNGEE. Trimming removed 4 bases from V and 6 bases from J, with 10 bases in between. Each CDR3 protein is one row after TCRdb ran MiXCR on the 5' RACE reads. This table holds 450,000 to 600,000 distinct CDR3 sequences, about a sixth found once. The chain couples TRBV9 to TRBJ2-2, with D hard to call. The sequences come from PBMCs, collected 5 to 6 days after the first yellow fever vaccination. This TCR was recovered from a man aged 18-30 years who received the YFV17D yellow fever vaccine. The CDR3 sequence: CASSSLSPGELFF. The CDR3 DNA follows: TGTGCCAGCAGCTCGTTAAGTCCCGGGGAGCTGTTTTTT.